This T cell receptor (beta chain) derives from a study of identical twins. This clonotype was counted only a few times. Each cDNA held unique molecular identifiers, and template switching gave it a universal primer site. TCRdb called the 5' RACE reads again in MiXCR, with one record for every CDR3 protein. Here the sample spans 510,000 or so distinct CDR3 sequences, roughly 15% being singletons. Healthy Caucasians alone served as donors. This CDR3 comprises 13 residues. Trimming took off 3 bases at V and 0 bases at J, with 6 bases between the two ends. Germline V gives CDR1 SGHRS, CDR2 YFSETQ. These records were also assigned to another study, of yellow fever vaccine responses in identical twins. That investigation notes: A vaccine T cell response that seemed partly convergent and partly personalized was reported in twins.

The sequenced material came from CD4+ T cells sorted from blood. This chain links TRBV5-1 with TRBJ1-1; D is ambiguous. This sequence originates from a woman younger than 35 in good health. The CDR3 DNA is TGCGCCAGCAGCTCAGAAATGAACACTGAAGCTTTCTTT. It specifies CASSSEMNTEAFF.